These 4 T cell receptor beta chains originate from one sample sequenced in a study of cytomegalovirus exposure and HLA in healthy donors. The study ran its PCR with 60 Vbeta and 13 Jbeta primers. Sequencing used immunoSEQ multiplex PCR; TCRdb keeps in-frame clones, though not all of them. The sample has 190,000 or so clones; 75% to 85% are singletons. Sequenced sample: PBMCs. The receptors were gathered from a boy between 10 and 17 years old in good health and CMV-seronegative.

V and J are TRBV19 and TRBJ2-7; no clear D. The CDR3 covers 13 residues. CDR1 and CDR2 (germline): LNHDA, SQIVND (reference sequence). Trimming shortened V by 1 base and J by 4 bases, and 8 bases separated the two germline ends. The DNA for the CDR3 is TGTGCCAGTAGTATAGGTCTCCTGTACGAGCAGTACTTC. Residues: CASSIGLLYEQYF. The full variable domain, completed using reference TRBV19 and TRBJ2-7, is DGGITQSPKYLFRKEGQNVTLSCEQNLNHDAMYWYRQDPGQGLRLIYYSQIVNDFQKGDIAEGYSVSREKKESFPLTVTSAQKNPTAFYLCASSIGLLYEQYFGPGTRLTVT.

CDR3 amino acids: CASSDYTEGLGDTQYF. CDR3 sequence (DNA): TGTGCCAGCAGTGACTATACTGAGGGCCTCGGAGATACGCAGTATTTT. V gene TRBV27 combines with J gene TRBJ2-3; D might be TRBD2 (5 bases). V gave up 5 bases and J gave up 5 bases, with 20 bases separating them. Germline CDR1 reads MNHEY; CDR2 reads SMNVEV (reference sequence). The CDR3 contains 16 residues.

This chain's CDR3 is CASSQDLLAGLTDTQYF. As DNA, the CDR3 is TGCGCCAGCAGCCAGGACCTACTAGCGGGGCTCACAGATACGCAGTATTTT. V is TRBV4-3 and J is TRBJ2-3, with TRBD2 matching 10 bases. V gave up 3 bases and J gave up 2 bases; unmatched junction bases: 8. The CDR3 consists of 17 residues. Germline V gene lookup returns CDR1 LGHNA and CDR2 YSLEER.

The chain employs TRBV6-4 and TRBJ2-6; 7 bases map to TRBD1. The trim removed 2 bases at V and 2 bases at J, leaving 0 bases unmatched. This CDR3 has 15 amino acids. The V gene's germline CDR1 is MRHNA and CDR2 SNTAGT. In DNA form, the CDR3 reads TGTGCCAGCAGTGACAGGGGGCCTGGGGCCAACGTCCTGACTTTC. Translation gives CASSDRGPGANVLTF.